The T cell receptor (beta chain) under discussion was sequenced for a study of blood T cell repertoires in COVID-19. Overall study context: The analysed material was cDNA or gDNA that came from T cells, B-cell-depleted T cells, or PBMCs.

TCRdb's table, derived via immunoSEQ multiplex PCR, lists solely in-frame clones and lacks some. Among about 500,000 clones listed, 85% to 90% were seen once. Germline CDR1 is MGHDK and CDR2 is SYGVNS. The CDR3 sequence is 13 residues long. Trimming left V 6 bases short and J 8 bases short, with 11 bases between. The specimen sequenced was peripheral blood. The clonotype was recovered from a woman in her fifties or sixties with COVID-19, enrolled during active disease. The rearrangement links TRBV25-1 to TRBJ1-6; no reliable D call. The CDR3 protein is CASRLDAYSPLHF. CDR3 nucleotides: TGTGCCAGCAGGCTAGACGCCTATTCACCCCTCCACTTT.